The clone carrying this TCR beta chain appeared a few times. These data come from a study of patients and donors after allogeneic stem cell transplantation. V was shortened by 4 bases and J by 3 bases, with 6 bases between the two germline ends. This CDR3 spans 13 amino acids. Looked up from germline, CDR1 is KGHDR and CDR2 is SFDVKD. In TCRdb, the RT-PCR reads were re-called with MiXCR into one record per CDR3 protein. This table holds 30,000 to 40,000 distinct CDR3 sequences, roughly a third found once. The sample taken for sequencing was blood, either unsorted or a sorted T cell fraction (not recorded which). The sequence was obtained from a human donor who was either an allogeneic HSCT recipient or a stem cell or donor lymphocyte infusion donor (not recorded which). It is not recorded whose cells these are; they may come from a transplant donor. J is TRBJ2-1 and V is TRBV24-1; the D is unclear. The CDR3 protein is CATSEGNYNEQFF. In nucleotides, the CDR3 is TGTGCCACCAGTGAGGGCAACTACAATGAGCAGTTCTTC.